This T cell receptor beta chain was captured in a study of human T cells and chemical hapten exposure. At the level of the study: Patch tests put 0.01% DPC on the upper back, and the results were checked at 6 days. Small differences in pooled library volume mainly drove the variation in TCR yields per sample.

This clonotype was found many times. A single record per CDR3 protein comes from TCRdb applying MiXCR to the RACE reads. Of tens of thousands of distinct CDR3 sequences in the sample, over 6% were seen once. The CDR3 length is 14 residues. With 6 bases clipped from V and 2 bases from J, the junction kept 6 bases outside the gene matches. Germline V lookup: CDR1 DFQATT, CDR2 SNEGSKA (reference sequence). Time point defined: patch test 1, 2 weeks after DPC sensitization. Treatment meaning: therapeutic diphenylcyclopropenone sensitization with weekly scalp DPC. The chain has TRBV20-1 and TRBJ2-3, with 9 bases aligning to TRBD2. This TCR was recovered from a woman aged 25 to 39 with alopecia areata. Some clones in this sample may be carry-over from other donors' samples. The source was whole blood, collected in connection with sensitization to the hapten diphenylcyclopropenone (DPC). CDR3 nucleotides: TGCAGTGCCAATAGCGGGGGCCTCACAGATACGCAGTATTTT. As protein: CSANSGGLTDTQYF.